This T cell receptor (beta chain) was sequenced during a study of shared T cell receptors in the human thymus. V shed 5 bases and J 7 bases; nucleotides not matched to a gene: 9. Germline-derived CDR1 and CDR2 are MDHEN and SYDVKM. This CDR3 is built from 15 residues. TCRdb keeps only in-frame clones here, not all; method: immunoSEQ multiplex PCR. Counted here are some 760,000 clones, 80% to 90% occurring once; the ten biggest clones make up roughly 0.01%. The same sample was also studied in work on human thymus T cells.

What was sequenced was thymocytes. The clonotype comes from a girl under two years old with a congenital heart defect. V is TRBV28 and J is TRBJ1-2; 11 bases agree with TRBD1. The CDR3 protein is CASSPILDRGLGYTF. The CDR3 DNA reads TGTGCCAGCAGTCCAATCCTGGACAGGGGGCTTGGCTACACCTTC.